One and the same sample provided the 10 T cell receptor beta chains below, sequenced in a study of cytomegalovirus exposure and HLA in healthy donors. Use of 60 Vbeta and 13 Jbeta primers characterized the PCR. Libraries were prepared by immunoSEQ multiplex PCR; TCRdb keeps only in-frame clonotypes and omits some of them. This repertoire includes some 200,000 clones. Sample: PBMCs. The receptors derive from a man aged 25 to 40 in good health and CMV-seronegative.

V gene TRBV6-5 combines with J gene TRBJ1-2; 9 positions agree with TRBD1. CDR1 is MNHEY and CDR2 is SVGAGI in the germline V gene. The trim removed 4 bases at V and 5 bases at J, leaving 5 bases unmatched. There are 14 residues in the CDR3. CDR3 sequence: CASSWTGTGYGYTF. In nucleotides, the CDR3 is TGTGCCAGCAGTTGGACCGGGACAGGGTATGGCTACACCTTC.

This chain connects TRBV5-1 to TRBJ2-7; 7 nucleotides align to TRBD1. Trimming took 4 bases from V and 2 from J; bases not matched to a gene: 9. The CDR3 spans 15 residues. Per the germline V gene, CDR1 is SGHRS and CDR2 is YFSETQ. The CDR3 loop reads CASSLGTVPTYEQYF. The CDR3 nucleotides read TGCGCCAGCAGCCTAGGGACAGTTCCTACCTACGAGCAGTACTTC.

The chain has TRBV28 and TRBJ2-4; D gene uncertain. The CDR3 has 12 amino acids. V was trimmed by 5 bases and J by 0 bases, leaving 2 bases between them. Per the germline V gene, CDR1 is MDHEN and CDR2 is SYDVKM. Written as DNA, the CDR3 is TGTGCCAGCAGTCTAGCCAAAAACATTCAGTACTTC. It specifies CASSLAKNIQYF.

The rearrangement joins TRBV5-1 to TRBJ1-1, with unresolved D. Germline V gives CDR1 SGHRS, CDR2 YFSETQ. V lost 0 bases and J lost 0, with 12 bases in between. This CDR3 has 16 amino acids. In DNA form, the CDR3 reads TGCGCCAGCAGCTTGGAGGCGGCTCCATTGAACACTGAAGCTTTCTTT. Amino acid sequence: CASSLEAAPLNTEAFF.

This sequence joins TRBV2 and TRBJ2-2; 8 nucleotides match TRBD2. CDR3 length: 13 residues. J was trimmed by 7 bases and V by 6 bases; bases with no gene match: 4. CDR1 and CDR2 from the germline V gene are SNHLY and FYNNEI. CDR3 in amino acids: CASRLADHGELFF. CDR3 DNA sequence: TGTGCCAGCAGACTAGCGGACCACGGGGAGCTGTTTTTT.

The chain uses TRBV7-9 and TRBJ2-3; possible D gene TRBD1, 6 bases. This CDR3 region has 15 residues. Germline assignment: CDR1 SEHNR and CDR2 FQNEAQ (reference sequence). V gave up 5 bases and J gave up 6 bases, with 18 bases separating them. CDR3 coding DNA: TGTGCCAGCAGCGACAGGACCGGCTCTGGGGATACGCAGTATTTT. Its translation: CASSDRTGSGDTQYF.

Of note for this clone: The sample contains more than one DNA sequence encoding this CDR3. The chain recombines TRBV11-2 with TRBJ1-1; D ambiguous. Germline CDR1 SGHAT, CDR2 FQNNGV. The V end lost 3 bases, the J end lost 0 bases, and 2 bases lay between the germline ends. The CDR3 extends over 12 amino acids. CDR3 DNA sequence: TGTGCCAGCAGCTTCTTGAACACTGAAGCTTTCTTT. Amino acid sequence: CASSFLNTEAFF.

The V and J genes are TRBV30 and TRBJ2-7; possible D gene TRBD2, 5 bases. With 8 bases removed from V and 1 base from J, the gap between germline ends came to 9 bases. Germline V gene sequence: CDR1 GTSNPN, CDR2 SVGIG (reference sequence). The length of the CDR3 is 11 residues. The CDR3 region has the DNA TGTGCCGCGAGGGAGTCCTACGAGCAGTACTTC. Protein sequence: CAARESYEQYF.

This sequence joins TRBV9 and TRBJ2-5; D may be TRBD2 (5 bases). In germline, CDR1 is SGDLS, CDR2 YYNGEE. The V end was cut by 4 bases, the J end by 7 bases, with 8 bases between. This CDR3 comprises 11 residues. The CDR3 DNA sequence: TGTGCCAGCAGCCCCAGCGGGACCCAGTACTTC. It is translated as CASSPSGTQYF.

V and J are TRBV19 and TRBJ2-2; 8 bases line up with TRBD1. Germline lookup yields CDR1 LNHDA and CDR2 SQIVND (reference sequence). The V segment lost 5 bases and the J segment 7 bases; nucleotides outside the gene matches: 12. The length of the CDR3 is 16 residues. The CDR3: CASSFLPTGAGGELFF. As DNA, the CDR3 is TGTGCCAGTAGTTTCCTCCCGACAGGGGCCGGCGGGGAGCTGTTTTTT. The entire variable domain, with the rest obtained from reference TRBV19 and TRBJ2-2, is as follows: DGGITQSPKYLFRKEGQNVTLSCEQNLNHDAMYWYRQDPGQGLRLIYYSQIVNDFQKGDIAEGYSVSREKKESFPLTVTSAQKNPTAFYLCASSFLPTGAGGELFFGEGSRLTVL.